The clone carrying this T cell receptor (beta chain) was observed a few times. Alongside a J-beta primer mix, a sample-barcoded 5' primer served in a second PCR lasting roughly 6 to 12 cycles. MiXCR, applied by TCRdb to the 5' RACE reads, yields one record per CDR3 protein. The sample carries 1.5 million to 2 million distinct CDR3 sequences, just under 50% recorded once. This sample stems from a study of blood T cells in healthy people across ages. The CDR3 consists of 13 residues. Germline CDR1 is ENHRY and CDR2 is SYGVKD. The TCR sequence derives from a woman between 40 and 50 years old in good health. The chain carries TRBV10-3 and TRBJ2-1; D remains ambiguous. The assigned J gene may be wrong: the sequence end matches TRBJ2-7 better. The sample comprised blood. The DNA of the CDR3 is TGTGCCATCAAACCCGACAAGTACAATGAGCAGTACTTC. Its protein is CAIKPDKYNEQYF.